Listed below are T cell receptor beta chains from one sample, sequenced in a study of OX40 agonist ivuxolimab in advanced cancers. Method: immunoSEQ multiplex PCR; TCRdb's copy keeps in-frame clones and lacks some. The data hold tens of thousands of clones, with around 83% observed a single time. This specimen consisted of CD4+ or CD8+ T cells sorted from blood, obtained in a trial of the OX40 agonist ivuxolimab. These receptors were obtained from an adult with an advanced solid tumor such as melanoma, head and neck, liver or kidney cancer. The CDR3 runs from the conserved cysteine through the conserved F or W. A D gene is named only where the DNA matches it firmly. Not all rows give a size; the values are once, few, many and, for expanded clones, a class.

d_call	clone_size	v_call	j_call	cdr3_aa	cdr3_nt
.	.	TRBV27	TRBJ2-3	CASSLSRHTDTQYF	TGTGCCAGCAGTTTATCCCGACACACAGATACGCAGTATTTT
.	.	TRBV15	TRBJ1-1	CATSPGGWLAFF	TGTGCCACCAGCCCGGGAGGGTGGTTAGCTTTCTTT
TRBD1	few	TRBV5-1	TRBJ2-7	CASSIRDRGRDYEQYF	TGCGCCAGCAGCATACGTGACAGGGGGCGCGACTACGAGCAGTACTTC
.	.	TRBV30	TRBJ2-5	CAYRVAANVAQYF	TGTGCCTACCGGGTAGCGGCTAATGTCGCCCAGTACTTC
.	.	TRBV9	TRBJ1-5	CASSAFPGNQPQHF	TGTGCCAGCAGCGCTTTCCCTGGCAATCAGCCCCAGCATTTT
TRBD1	.	TRBV6-5	TRBJ1-2	CASSYSPGGSIRYTF	TGTGCCAGCAGTTACTCTCCAGGGGGCTCTATCCGCTACACCTTC
.	.	TRBV29-1	TRBJ2-1	CSVEAKVQSNEQFF	TGCAGCGTTGAAGCCAAAGTCCAGAGTAATGAGCAGTTCTTC
.	once	TRBV11-2	TRBJ1-1	CASSLAPRNVNTEAFF	TGTGCCAGCAGCTTAGCCCCACGGAATGTAAACACTGAAGCTTTCTTT
.	.	TRBV7-9	TRBJ2-7	CASSFRSEQYF	TGTGCCAGCAGCTTTCGGTCCGAGCAGTACTTC
.	once	TRBV6-6	TRBJ1-1	CASSHDTNPEAFF	TGTGCCAGCAGTCATGACACGAATCCTGAAGCTTTCTTT
.	.	TRBV7-2	TRBJ1-2	CASSLYYGYTF	TGTGCCAGCAGCTTATACTATGGCTACACCTTC
TRBD1	.	TRBV27	TRBJ2-6	CASSPNQGQGFRLTTGANVLTF	TGTGCCAGCAGTCCAAACCAGGGACAGGGGTTTCGACTGACAACTGGGGCCAACGTCCTGACTTTC
.	.	TRBV13	TRBJ1-1	CASSLSQRLGAEAFF	TGTGCCAGCAGCTTATCCCAGCGATTGGGGGCTGAAGCTTTCTTT
.	.	TRBV10-3	TRBJ2-3	CAIRARGSDTQYF	TGTGCCATCAGAGCCCGCGGTTCAGATACGCAGTATTTT
TRBD1	.	TRBV5-1	TRBJ2-3	CASSFRPGQGSTDTQYF	TGCGCCAGCAGCTTCCGACCGGGACAGGGTTCCACAGATACGCAGTATTTT